These T cell receptor beta chains were read from a single sample in a study of shared clonotypes between healthy human individuals. Profiled with immunoSEQ multiplex PCR; TCRdb holds only in-frame clones, not every one. The sample lists over a million clones; around 98% were seen once. The source material was naive CD4+ T cells sorted from blood. The receptors derive from a man younger than 40 in good health. Both conserved end residues are part of each CDR3. A D gene is named only where the DNA matches it firmly. Rows give clone size only sometimes, using once, few, many, or a class for an expanded clone.

size | D | J | V | CDR3 | DNA
once | - | TRBJ2-7 | TRBV18 | CASSLDTSYEQYF | TGTGCCAGCTCACTGGACACTTCCTACGAGCAGTACTTC
- | - | TRBJ2-2 | TRBV28 | CASISSKNTGELFF | TGTGCCAGCATCTCGTCGAAAAACACCGGGGAGCTGTTTTTT
- | - | TRBJ2-7 | TRBV5-1 | CASSLGGYSSLGYEQYF | TGCGCCAGCAGCCTCGGAGGGTACAGCTCACTGGGTTACGAGCAGTACTTC
- | TRBD2 | TRBJ2-7 | TRBV27 | CASSFHPRTSGNEQYF | TGTGCCAGCAGTTTTCATCCGCGGACTAGCGGTAACGAGCAGTACTTC
- | - | TRBJ1-5 | TRBV19 | CASSRWNQPQHF | TGTGCCAGTAGTCGTTGGAATCAGCCCCAGCATTTT
- | TRBD1 | TRBJ1-1 | TRBV19 | CASSPRDRGNTEAFF | TGTGCCAGTAGTCCCCGTGACAGGGGCAACACTGAAGCTTTCTTT
- | TRBD2 | TRBJ2-3 | TRBV5-1 | CASSRSGESTDTQYF | TGCGCCAGCAGCCGTAGCGGGGAGAGCACAGATACGCAGTATTTT
- | - | TRBJ2-3 | TRBV2 | CASRTNTDTQYF | TGTGCCAGCAGGACTAACACAGATACGCAGTATTTT
- | - | TRBJ1-2 | TRBV14 | CASSQEGTKAYGYTF | TGTGCCAGCAGCCAAGAAGGGACGAAAGCATATGGCTACACCTTC
- | TRBD1 | TRBJ2-7 | TRBV19 | CASSRGQGDPYEQYF | TGTGCCAGTAGCCGGGGACAGGGAGATCCCTACGAGCAGTACTTC
- | - | TRBJ2-2 | TRBV4-3 | CASSQEVSLAGGTGELFF | TGCGCCAGCAGCCAAGAGGTTTCGCTAGCAGGAGGTACCGGGGAGCTGTTTTTT
- | TRBD2 | TRBJ2-1 | TRBV5-1 | CASSSGLAGPYNEQFF | TGCGCCAGCAGCTCCGGACTAGCGGGGCCCTACAATGAGCAGTTCTTC
- | TRBD2 | TRBJ2-1 | TRBV11-2 | CASSLVPSTSASYNEQFF | TGTGCCAGCAGCTTAGTCCCGTCGACTAGCGCGTCCTACAATGAGCAGTTCTTC
- | - | TRBJ2-1 | TRBV6-6 | CASSLGAGANNEQFF | TGTGCCAGCAGTCTCGGGGCAGGGGCCAACAATGAGCAGTTCTTC
- | - | TRBJ2-1 | TRBV28 | CASTPPGYNEQFF | TGTGCCAGCACCCCTCCGGGGTACAATGAGCAGTTCTTC
- | TRBD1 | TRBJ1-1 | TRBV29-1 | CSVVRQGAAEAFF | TGCAGCGTTGTAAGGCAGGGGGCTGCTGAAGCTTTCTTT
- | TRBD2 | TRBJ2-5 | TRBV5-4 | CASSLRRDYTKETQYF | TGTGCCAGCAGCTTGAGGCGGGACTATACCAAAGAGACCCAGTACTTC
- | - | TRBJ2-2 | TRBV5-1 | CASSLEGPHTGELFF | TGCGCCAGCAGCTTGGAGGGCCCCCACACCGGGGAGCTGTTTTTT
- | TRBD2 | TRBJ2-7 | TRBV7-9 | CASSLVKAGVYEQYF | TGTGCCAGCAGCTTAGTAAAGGCGGGAGTCTACGAGCAGTACTTC
- | TRBD1 | TRBJ2-2 | TRBV27 | CASSRWTGSNTGELFF | TGTGCCAGCAGTCGGTGGACAGGATCGAACACCGGGGAGCTGTTTTTT
- | TRBD2 | TRBJ2-1 | TRBV7-2 | CASSLVGSGTYNEQFF | TGTGCCAGCAGCTTAGTTGGTAGCGGGACCTACAATGAGCAGTTCTTC
- | - | TRBJ2-3 | TRBV29-1 | CSGKPGDTQYF | TGCAGCGGTAAGCCAGGAGATACGCAGTATTTT
- | TRBD1 | TRBJ1-1 | TRBV5-1 | CASSPGQALNTEAFF | TGCGCCAGCAGCCCTGGACAGGCTCTGAACACTGAAGCTTTCTTT
- | TRBD2 | TRBJ2-1 | TRBV7-9 | CASSLGGLAGSYNEQFF | TGTGCCAGCAGCTTAGGAGGGCTAGCGGGGTCCTACAATGAGCAGTTCTTC
- | - | TRBJ2-2 | TRBV5-1 | CASSREGRNTGELFF | TGCGCCAGCAGCCGTGAGGGACGGAACACCGGGGAGCTGTTTTTT
- | TRBD2 | TRBJ2-6 | TRBV7-9 | CAGGTSGSGANVLTF | TGTGCCGGAGGGACTAGCGGATCTGGGGCCAACGTCCTGACTTTC
- | TRBD2 | TRBJ2-1 | TRBV5-1 | CASSLGLASIGEQFF | TGCGCCAGCAGCCTGGGACTAGCGTCGATAGGGGAGCAGTTCTTC
- | - | TRBJ1-5 | TRBV27 | CASSPDPGHLSNQPQHF | TGTGCCAGCAGTCCCGACCCGGGACACCTGAGCAATCAGCCCCAGCATTTT
once | - | TRBJ1-2 | TRBV18 | CASSPVGRSYGYTF | TGTGCCAGCTCACCAGTTGGTAGGTCGTATGGCTACACCTTC
- | TRBD2 | TRBJ2-1 | TRBV9 | CASSQVPSGSPNEQFF | TGTGCCAGCAGCCAAGTCCCTAGCGGGAGCCCCAATGAGCAGTTCTTC
- | - | TRBJ2-3 | TRBV27 | CASSLIPPISSTDTQYF | TGTGCCAGCAGTTTAATCCCCCCTATCTCTAGCACAGATACGCAGTATTTT
- | - | TRBJ2-7 | TRBV2 | CASGQNEQYF | TGTGCCAGCGGACAAAACGAGCAGTACTTC
- | - | TRBJ2-7 | TRBV11-2 | CASSWGGGEQYF | TGTGCCAGCAGCTGGGGAGGGGGCGAGCAGTACTTC
once | TRBD1 | TRBJ1-1 | TRBV11-2 | CASRDDRGQNTEAFF | TGTGCCAGCAGGGACGACAGGGGGCAAAACACTGAAGCTTTCTTT
once | TRBD2 | TRBJ2-7 | TRBV28 | CAVIGLKGLAGVNYEQYF | TGTGCGGTCATTGGCCTTAAGGGACTAGCGGGAGTAAATTACGAGCAGTACTTC
- | - | TRBJ1-2 | TRBV10-3 | CAISEGIKDTF | TGTGCCATCAGTGAGGGAATTAAGGACACCTTC
- | TRBD1 | TRBJ1-2 | TRBV25-1 | CASSSAGRGRSYGYTF | TGTGCCAGCAGTTCTGCTGGGAGGGGGCGTAGCTATGGCTACACCTTC
- | TRBD1 | TRBJ2-2 | TRBV28 | CASSNRQGSVGTGELFF | TGTGCCAGCAGTAACAGACAGGGCTCAGTGGGCACCGGGGAGCTGTTTTTT
- | TRBD1 | TRBJ1-3 | TRBV5-1 | CASSGGQGNTIYF | TGCGCCAGCAGCGGCGGACAGGGCAACACCATATATTTT
- | TRBD2 | TRBJ2-1 | TRBV29-1 | CSASGGVSSYNEQFF | TGCAGCGCCTCCGGGGGGGTTAGCTCCTACAATGAGCAGTTCTTC
- | - | TRBJ1-2 | TRBV28 | CASSFGSGRLWGYTF | TGTGCCAGCAGTTTCGGGTCGGGCAGGCTTTGGGGCTACACCTTC